Following are 11 T cell receptor beta chains from one sample sequenced in a study of memory CD4+ T cells and cytomegalovirus serostatus. The assay was immunoSEQ multiplex PCR, and TCRdb's table has in-frame clones only and misses some. The sample carries about 58,000 clones, roughly 84% recorded once. Single viable CD3+CD4+CD8-CD45RO+ cells were sorted as the memory CD4+ T cells. Sequenced: memory CD4+ T cells from blood. These receptors came from an adult in good health and CMV-seronegative. Some clones in this sample may be carry-over from other donors' samples.

The chain employs TRBV5-1 and TRBJ1-1; D uncertain. CDR1 is SGHRS and CDR2 is YFSETQ in the germline V gene. CDR3 length: 15 amino acids. Trimming cost V 0 bases and J 0 bases, with 9 bases left between them. The CDR3 DNA follows: TGCGCCAGCAGCTTGGAGGCAGGTCTGAACACTGAAGCTTTCTTT. It codes for CASSLEAGLNTEAFF.

With respect to this clone: Compared with germline, one end of the junction differs, possibly owing to a read error. The J gene is TRBJ2-1, the V gene TRBV7-7; D tentatively reads TRBD1 or TRBD2 (5 bases each). Germline CDR1 is SSHAT and CDR2 is FNYEAQ (reference sequence). CDR3 size: 13 residues. The CDR3 DNA sequence: TGTGCTAGCAGCCCAGGGTTCGGGGCCGAGCAGTTCTTC. Residues: CASSPGFGAEQFF. The whole variable domain, remainder taken from reference TRBV7-7 and TRBJ2-1, is GAGVSQSPRYKVTKRGQDVTLRCDPISSHATLYWYQQALGQGPEFLTYFNYEAQPDKSGLPSDRFSAERPEGSISTLTIQRTEQRDSAMYRCASSPGFGAEQFFGPGTRLTVL.

The V call is TRBV10-3, the J call TRBJ2-1; 14 bases map to TRBD2. Germline values: CDR1 ENHRY, CDR2 SYGVKD. The ends lost 9 bases at V and 2 bases at J; junction bases unmatched: 12. This CDR3 spans 18 amino acids. The CDR3, as DNA: TGTGCCATTTCCATTGGGACTAGCGGGAGTGGGACCTACAATGAGCAGTTCTTC. This sequence encodes CAISIGTSGSGTYNEQFF.

Only one count was recorded for this clone. The chain recombines TRBV7-7 with TRBJ2-2; 7 positions agree with TRBD1. Per germline, CDR1 SSHAT and CDR2 FNYEAQ (reference sequence). CDR3 size: 14 residues. V gave up 5 bases and J gave up 5 bases; unmatched junction bases: 5. In nucleotides, the CDR3 is TGTGCCAGCAGCACGACAGGGTTGACCGGGGAGCTGTTTTTT. This encodes CASSTTGLTGELFF. Full variable domain (outside the CDR3, taken from reference TRBV7-7 and TRBJ2-2): GAGVSQSPRYKVTKRGQDVTLRCDPISSHATLYWYQQALGQGPEFLTYFNYEAQPDKSGLPSDRFSAERPEGSISTLTIQRTEQRDSAMYRCASSTTGLTGELFFGEGSRLTVL.

The rearrangement links TRBV6-1 to TRBJ2-7; 8 bases agree with TRBD2. The germline gives CDR1 MNHNS, CDR2 SASEGT. The CDR3 covers 14 residues. V trimming: 5 bases; J trimming: 2 bases; junction bases outside the gene matches: 5. Written as DNA, the CDR3 is TGTGCCAGCAGTCTTACTAGCGGCCCCTACGAGCAGTACTTC. This encodes CASSLTSGPYEQYF.

The rearrangement links TRBV7-2 to TRBJ2-7, with D possibly matching TRBD2 (5 bases). This CDR3 is built from 15 residues. V was cut by 0 bases and J by 3 bases, with 12 bases left in between. The germline CDR1 and CDR2 sequences are SGHTA and FQGNSA. The CDR3 DNA reads as TGTGCCAGCAGCTTAGCGGGAGACCCCTACTACGAGCAGTACTTC. Encoded protein: CASSLAGDPYYEQYF.

The chain is built from TRBV21-1 and TRBJ2-2. TRBV21-1 is a known pseudogene. The CDR3 consists of 12 residues. CDR3 residues: CASSGSTGELFF. CDR3 bases: TGTGCCAGCAGCGGATCCACCGGGGAGCTGTTTTTT.

The sample holds one count of this clone. The chain couples TRBV7-2 to TRBJ2-3; D is possibly TRBD2 (6 bases). This CDR3 spans 14 amino acids. CDR1 and CDR2 (germline): SGHTA, FQGNSA. V was trimmed by 5 bases and J by 6 bases, leaving 15 bases between them. The CDR3 bases are TGTGCCAGCAGCGCAAGCGGGCGGGCGGATACGCAGTATTTT. Its translation is CASSASGRADTQYF.

This clone has a single count. This sequence joins TRBV25-1 and TRBJ1-6, with TRBD1 matching over 7 bases. Germline V CDR1 and CDR2: MGHDK, SYGVNS. The CDR3 covers 18 residues. The junction had 22 bases not matched to a gene; V was cut back by 7 bases and J by 10 bases. The CDR3, as DNA: TGTGCCAGCAATCCTAACGACAGACAGGGTCGCGGAGACTCACCCCTCCACTTT. This translates into CASNPNDRQGRGDSPLHF.

This clone was observed a single time. The chain has TRBV6-5 and TRBJ2-2; no firm D call. This CDR3 is built from 13 residues. The V end was cut by 8 bases, the J end by 3 bases, with 10 bases between. CDR1 is MNHEY and CDR2 is SVGAGI in the germline V gene. CDR3 residues: CASSRWDTGELFF. The DNA for the CDR3 is TGTGCCAGCTCGAGGTGGGACACCGGGGAGCTGTTTTTT.

The chain joins TRBV27 to TRBJ1-1; 7 bases are a match to TRBD1. Per the germline V gene, CDR1 is MNHEY and CDR2 is SMNVEV (reference sequence). The CDR3 spans 14 residues. V gave up 5 bases and J gave up 0 bases; unmatched junction bases: 3. Here the CDR3 DNA reads TGTGCCAGCAGTCGGGACAGCATGAACACTGAAGCTTTCTTT. It is translated as CASSRDSMNTEAFF.